This T cell receptor beta chain was obtained from a study of T-cell memory formation after mild COVID-19. The CDR3 spans 17 residues. Per the germline V gene, CDR1 is MNHEY and CDR2 is SVGAGI. J gave up 2 bases and V 4 bases, and 11 bases lay outside the gene matches. There are a few counts of this clonotype. TCR alpha and TCR beta cDNA libraries carrying sample barcodes and UMIs were produced by 5'RACE using constant-segment primers. Via MiXCR, TCRdb re-called the 5' RACE reads, giving one row per CDR3 protein. Among under 450,000 distinct CDR3 sequences listed, 20% to 30% were seen once. This chain joins TRBV6-5 and TRBJ2-5, with TRBD1 matching over 9 bases. Sequenced: PBMCs or a T cell subset sorted from them (not recorded which). The receptor's source is an adult woman who had mild COVID-19 (a few samples of this study predate the infection). Cell type and time point are not known. CDR3 sequence: CASSLRPGTGRQETQYF. CDR3 sequence (DNA): TGTGCCAGCAGTTTAAGGCCCGGGACAGGGAGGCAAGAGACCCAGTACTTC.